Presented here are 16 T cell receptor beta chains from one specimen sequenced in a study of blood T cell repertoires in COVID-19. Measured with immunoSEQ multiplex PCR; TCRdb has only the in-frame clones, and not every one. The sample holds approximately 210,000 clones, just under 85% seen once. The sequenced material came from peripheral blood. These receptors were collected from a woman in her forties or fifties with active or convalescent COVID-19.

The genes are TRBV19 and TRBJ1-5; TRBD1 aligns across 7 bases. The V gene end was trimmed by 0 bases and the J gene end by 7 bases; junction bases not matched to a gene: 3. The CDR3 runs 14 residues. Germline V gives CDR1 LNHDA, CDR2 SQIVND (reference sequence). This chain's CDR3 is CASSIEDRDQPQHF. CDR3 bases: TGTGCCAGTAGTATAGAAGACAGGGACCAGCCCCAGCATTTT.

This clone was detected many times. The rearrangement joins TRBV6-5 to TRBJ1-5; 7 nucleotides align to TRBD1. This CDR3 region has 13 residues. Germline values: CDR1 MNHEY, CDR2 SVGAGI. Germline trimming cut 7 bases from V and 6 bases from J; bases unmatched to any gene: 6. The CDR3 DNA reads as TGTGCCAGCACCTCAGGGGGAGGTCAGCCCCAGCATTTT. Amino acid sequence: CASTSGGGQPQHF.

This chain connects TRBV28 to TRBJ1-1, with unresolved D. Germline loops: CDR1 MDHEN, CDR2 SYDVKM. This CDR3 contains 12 residues. V lost 5 bases and J lost 0, with 4 bases in between. The CDR3 loop reads CASSVMNTEAFF. For the CDR3, the DNA is TGTGCCAGCAGTGTCATGAACACTGAAGCTTTCTTT.

V gene TRBV6-5 combines with J gene TRBJ2-5; no reliable D call. Deletions cut 4 bases from V and 5 bases from J, with 5 bases between. The CDR3 contains 11 residues. Germline loops: CDR1 MNHEY, CDR2 SVGAGI. CDR3 nucleotides: TGTGCCAGCAGTTCCGCGGAGACCCAGTACTTC. Protein product: CASSSAETQYF.

The chain recombines TRBV28 with TRBJ1-5, with 9 bases fitting TRBD1. The CDR3 covers 17 residues. Per the germline V gene, CDR1 is MDHEN and CDR2 is SYDVKM. V shed 6 bases, J shed 0 bases, and the junction held 9 bases outside the gene matches. The CDR3 sequence: CASRSRQGGFSNQPQHF. The CDR3 DNA follows: TGTGCCAGCAGATCAAGACAGGGGGGATTTAGCAATCAGCCCCAGCATTTT.

The gene calls are TRBV4-1 and TRBJ1-5; no clear D. In germline, CDR1 is MGHRA, CDR2 YSYEKL. This CDR3 has 15 residues. V was pared by 4 bases and J by 0 bases, with 10 bases between. The DNA of the CDR3 is TGCGCCAGCAGCCTTCGAGGGTATAGCAATCAGCCCCAGCATTTT. Amino acids: CASSLRGYSNQPQHF.

The chain recombines TRBV4-2 with TRBJ1-3; D is undetermined. V lost 0 bases to trimming and J lost 0 bases, with 12 bases between them. This CDR3 has 17 residues. The V gene's germline CDR1 is LGHNA and CDR2 YNFKEQ. CDR3 nucleotides: TGTGCCAGCAGCCAAGATCTTCCGCGGATCTCTGGAAACACCATATATTTT. It is translated as CASSQDLPRISGNTIYF.

The rearrangement joins TRBV9 to TRBJ1-2, with TRBD1 matching 9 bases. After removal of 6 bases from V and 6 bases from J, the junction contained 9 bases not matched to a gene. Per the germline V gene, CDR1 is SGDLS and CDR2 is YYNGEE. The CDR3 contains 14 residues. In nucleotides, the CDR3 is TGTGCCAGCACCCCGGGACAGGGAGCGCATGGCTACACCTTC. Translating it yields CASTPGQGAHGYTF.

This clone was observed a handful of times. V gene TRBV4-1 combines with J gene TRBJ1-4; D is possibly TRBD1 (5 bases). Germline V CDR1 and CDR2: MGHRA, YSYEKL. The CDR3 extends over 15 amino acids. V lost 3 bases to trimming and J lost 0 bases, with 8 bases between them. In nucleotides, the CDR3 is TGCGCCAGCAGCCACGGGGGTTCAACTAATGAAAAACTGTTTTTT. It translates to CASSHGGSTNEKLFF.

The chain has TRBV9 and TRBJ2-5; D may be TRBD2 (5 bases). The V end was cut by 7 bases, the J end by 0 bases, with 13 bases between. This CDR3 contains 14 residues. CDR1 and CDR2 from the germline V gene are SGDLS and YYNGEE. The CDR3 DNA is TGTGCCAGCGGTTGGGGAGACTACCAAGAGACCCAGTACTTC. Residues: CASGWGDYQETQYF. Full variable domain (rest looked up from reference TRBV9 and TRBJ2-5): DSGVTQTPKHLITATGQRVTLRCSPRSGDLSVYWYQQSLDQGLQFLIQYYNGEERAKGNILERFSAQQFPDLHSELNLSSLELGDSALYFCASGWGDYQETQYFGPGTRLLVL.

The genes are TRBV5-6 and TRBJ1-1; D unresolved. This CDR3 spans 14 amino acids. Trimming pared 2 bases from V and 3 bases from J, leaving 11 bases between. Germline CDR1 is SGHDT and CDR2 is YYEEEE. CDR3 coding DNA: TGTGCCAGCAGCTTTGGTCCCCAGGACACTGAAGCTTTCTTT. It translates to CASSFGPQDTEAFF. The full variable domain, rest sourced from reference TRBV5-6 and TRBJ1-1, is DAGVTQSPTHLIKTRGQQVTLRCSPKSGHDTVSWYQQALGQGPQFIFQYYEEEERQRGNFPDRFSGHQFPNYSSELNVNALLLGDSALYLCASSFGPQDTEAFFGQGTRLTVV.

Comment on this clone: Here the CDR3 omits its conserved ending phenylalanine or tryptophan, so a read error is the likely source. The DNA is left out, because the CDR3 cannot be placed on it with certainty; the CDR3 is given as TCRdb lists it. This CDR3 reads CARIPPGGRSI. The V and J genes are TRBV28 and TRBJ2-7; the listed D gene, TRBD2, was not tested against the DNA. A total of 11 residues make up the CDR3, ends included. CDR1 is MDHEN and CDR2 is SYDVKM in the germline V gene.

Here the CDR3 DNA reads TGCAGCGTTCCTCGATCCGGGAGTGAAAAACTGTTTTTT. Amino acids: CSVPRSGSEKLFF. V gene TRBV29-1 combines with J gene TRBJ1-4, with D unresolved. V was clipped by 5 bases and J by 7 bases, with 14 bases between them. CDR1 and CDR2 (germline): SQVTM, ANQGSEA. The CDR3 extends over 13 amino acids.

This chain links TRBV3-1 (or the pseudogene TRBV3-2) with TRBJ1-6; D gene uncertain. Germline V CDR1 and CDR2: LGHDT, YNNKEL (reference sequence). V shed 3 bases and J shed 8 bases, with 17 bases lying between them. The CDR3 consists of 16 residues. The DNA for the CDR3 is TGTGCCAGCAGCCAGGGCGGGAGTGGGATCTATTCACCCCTCCACTTT. Its translation is CASSQGGSGIYSPLHF.

The chain couples TRBV19 to TRBJ1-6, with 9 bases lining up with TRBD1. CDR1 and CDR2 (germline): LNHDA, SQIVND (reference sequence). Trimming took 5 bases from V and 9 from J; bases not matched to a gene: 8. The CDR3 covers 15 residues. The CDR3 DNA is TGTGCCAGTAGTCCGCTACAGGGGGCGGGTTCACCCCTCCACTTT. Protein: CASSPLQGAGSPLHF. Together with reference TRBV19 and TRBJ1-6, the CDR3 gives the full variable domain: DGGITQSPKYLFRKEGQNVTLSCEQNLNHDAMYWYRQDPGQGLRLIYYSQIVNDFQKGDIAEGYSVSREKKESFPLTVTSAQKNPTAFYLCASSPLQGAGSPLHFGNGTRLTVT.

The chain has TRBV5-4 and TRBJ2-5; 8 nucleotides line up with TRBD1. The ends lost 1 base at V and 5 bases at J; junction bases unmatched: 7. Germline CDR1 reads SGHNT; CDR2 reads YYREEE (reference sequence). CDR3 length: 15 residues. The CDR3 DNA reads TGTGCCAGCAGCTTGTCCGACAGGGGAAGGGAGACCCAGTACTTC. It is translated as CASSLSDRGRETQYF.